The table lists the clone carrying this T cell receptor beta chain with a count of one. Assay: immunoSEQ multiplex PCR; the TCRdb copy retains only in-frame clones and omits some. The data contain 350,000 or so clones, about 86% of them singletons. The sample is drawn from a study of blood T cell repertoires in COVID-19. Germline assignment: CDR1 SGHRS and CDR2 YFSETQ. This CDR3 is built from 14 residues. V gave up 6 bases and J gave up 3 bases; unmatched junction bases: 6. Material: peripheral blood. The rearrangement joins TRBV5-1 to TRBJ1-1, with 9 bases lining up with TRBD1. The TCR sequence derives from a man aged 25 to 40 with active or convalescent COVID-19. The CDR3 sequence: CASTLTGGDTEAFF. The CDR3 DNA sequence: TGCGCCAGCACCCTGACAGGGGGAGACACTGAAGCTTTCTTT.